The 21 T cell receptor beta chains below were found in one sample sequenced in a study of blood T cell repertoires in COVID-19. Repertoires were generated with immunoSEQ multiplex PCR, while TCRdb's copy carries only in-frame clones and drops some. The table lists around 450,000 clones, roughly nine tenths of them singletons. Sequencing was done on a sample of PBMCs or T cells enriched from blood (not recorded which). The receptors were sampled from a woman younger than 30 who had recovered from COVID-19.

The rearrangement joins TRBV28 to TRBJ2-2; a possible D gene is TRBD1 (6 bases). Deletions cut 4 bases from V and 5 bases from J, with 14 bases between. The CDR3 is made up of 15 amino acids. Germline values: CDR1 MDHEN, CDR2 SYDVKM. The CDR3 region has the DNA TGTGCCAGCAGTTCTGGGGGCGTGAGTACCGGGGAGCTGTTTTTT. It is translated as CASSSGGVSTGELFF.

The chain couples TRBV23-1 to TRBJ1-2; 9 bases agree with TRBD1. TRBV23-1 is marked as an open reading frame, function uncertain. J gave up 14 bases and V 0 bases, and 4 bases lay outside the gene matches. The CDR3 is 12 amino acids. The CDR3 protein is CASSQSTGGMTF. CDR3 sequence (DNA): TGCGCCAGCAGTCAATCGACAGGGGGTATGACCTTC.

V gene TRBV11-2 combines with J gene TRBJ2-1; 10 positions agree with TRBD2. CDR1 is SGHAT, CDR2 FQNNGV, per germline. V was pared by 1 base and J by 10 bases, with 10 bases of the junction left unmatched. The CDR3 is made up of 16 amino acids. The chain's CDR3 is CASSLGPSGGAEEQFF. CDR3 in DNA: TGTGCCAGCAGCTTAGGGCCCAGCGGGGGGGCCGAGGAGCAGTTCTTC.

The chain couples TRBV6-5 to TRBJ2-5; 7 nucleotides align to TRBD2. This CDR3 is built from 15 residues. The germline CDR1 and CDR2 sequences are MNHEY and SVGAGI. Trimming cost V 7 bases and J 2 bases; bases outside gene matches: 10. The CDR3 region is CASTPGRSNQETQYF. The CDR3 coding sequence is TGTGCCAGCACCCCCGGGAGGAGCAATCAAGAGACCCAGTACTTC.

The CDR3 loop reads CASYRGLPMNTEAFF. The CDR3 DNA reads TGTGCCAGCTACAGGGGGCTACCGATGAACACTGAAGCTTTCTTT. V is TRBV6-5 and J is TRBJ1-1, with 9 bases that match TRBD1. The CDR3 is made up of 15 amino acids. Per the germline V gene, CDR1 is MNHEY and CDR2 is SVGAGI. V was clipped by 8 bases and J by 0 bases; unmatched bases: 7.

This clone has a handful of counts. V gene TRBV7-9 combines with J gene TRBJ1-1, with 8 positions matching TRBD1. The V and J ends lost 5 bases and 3 bases, in that order; junction bases with no gene match: 14. Germline V gene data show CDR1 as SEHNR and CDR2 as FQNEAQ (reference sequence). The CDR3 sequence is 17 residues long. CDR3 nucleotides: TGTGCCAGCAGCCGATTATTTGACAGGGGTCAGGACACTGAAGCTTTCTTT. Amino acid sequence: CASSRLFDRGQDTEAFF.

The chain is built from TRBV29-1 and TRBJ2-1; TRBD2 aligns across 8 bases. The CDR3 spans 14 residues. CDR1 and CDR2 from the germline V gene are SQVTM and ANQGSEA. V was clipped by 4 bases and J by 10 bases; unmatched bases: 12. For the CDR3, the DNA is TGCAGCGTTGGCCCGGGACTAGGGGTAGGCGAGCAGTTCTTC. It specifies CSVGPGLGVGEQFF.

This chain connects TRBV6-6 to TRBJ1-2, with D unclear. V was trimmed by 7 bases and J by 0 bases, leaving 12 bases between them. Germline V CDR1 and CDR2: MNHNY, SVGAGI (reference sequence). CDR3 length: 14 residues. In DNA form, the CDR3 reads TGTGCCAGCACCCCGCGGGGAGCTAACTATGGCTACACCTTC. Translated: CASTPRGANYGYTF.

This chain links TRBV19 with TRBJ1-4; TRBD1 is a possible D gene (6 bases). This CDR3 comprises 14 residues. V lost 5 bases to trimming and J lost 8 bases, with 15 bases between them. CDR1 LNHDA and CDR2 SQIVND come from the germline V gene (reference sequence). The CDR3 region has the DNA TGTGCCAGTAGTGAGTGGGTTGGACAGGAAAAACTGTTTTTT. This gives the protein CASSEWVGQEKLFF.

This chain links TRBV6-5 with TRBJ2-2; 7 positions match TRBD2. Germline V gene sequence: CDR1 MNHEY, CDR2 SVGAGI. This CDR3 is 16 amino acids long. Trimming cost V 4 bases and J 5 bases; bases outside gene matches: 10. The CDR3 coding sequence is TGTGCCAGCAGTTCTAGCAAATTGCGGGGGACCGGGGAGCTGTTTTTT. This translates into CASSSSKLRGTGELFF.

The chain carries TRBV5-1 and TRBJ1-1; D not resolved. There are 12 residues in the CDR3. With 5 bases removed from V and 3 bases from J, the gap between germline ends came to 8 bases. Germline V lookup: CDR1 SGHRS, CDR2 YFSETQ. This chain's CDR3 is CASSDKDTEAFF. The CDR3 DNA is TGCGCCAGCAGTGACAAGGACACTGAAGCTTTCTTT.

This clone was observed a handful of times. The CDR3 protein is CASSLARGGMSYNSPLHF. For the CDR3, the DNA is TGTGCCAGCAGCTTGGCACGAGGGGGCATGTCCTATAATTCACCCCTCCACTTT. The chain carries TRBV5-5 and TRBJ1-6; 7 positions match TRBD1. Looked up from germline, CDR1 is SGHKS and CDR2 is YYEKEE (reference sequence). The CDR3 has 18 residues. V gave up 0 bases and J gave up 1 base; unmatched junction bases: 7.

The chain couples TRBV2 to TRBJ1-2, with D possibly TRBD1 on 6 matching bases. The V gene lost 4 bases and the J gene lost 8 bases, with 20 bases spanning the gap. From germline, CDR1 is SNHLY and CDR2 FYNNEI. CDR3 length: 15 residues. The CDR3 reads CASSGINNRVGGYTF. The CDR3, as DNA: TGTGCCAGCAGTGGGATTAACAACAGGGTTGGGGGCTACACCTTC.

This clone was detected many times. The chain recombines TRBV20-1 with TRBJ2-5; no reliable D call. Per germline, CDR1 DFQATT and CDR2 SNEGSKA (reference sequence). The CDR3 contains 11 residues. The V and J ends lost 5 bases and 0 bases respectively, with 4 bases between them. The CDR3 DNA follows: TGCAGTGCTCAGTACCAAGAGACCCAGTACTTC. Protein sequence: CSAQYQETQYF.

The V gene is TRBV30, the J gene TRBJ1-2; a weak D match, TRBD1 (5 bases). The CDR3 contains 14 residues. Germline lookup yields CDR1 GTSNPN and CDR2 SVGIG (reference sequence). The V gene lost 1 base and the J gene lost 8 bases, with 17 bases spanning the gap. The CDR3 DNA follows: TGTGCCTGGAGTGCTTCCCAGGGTTTGTTGGGCTACACCTTC. Amino acids: CAWSASQGLLGYTF.

CDR3 sequence (DNA): TGTGCCAGCAGCTACAATATCGGGACAGGGGGAAGCATTCAGTACTTC. It specifies CASSYNIGTGGSIQYF. This chain joins TRBV27 and TRBJ2-4; 11 bases are a match to TRBD1. CDR1 is MNHEY, CDR2 SMNVEV, per germline (reference sequence). J gave up 9 bases and V 6 bases, and 13 bases lay outside the gene matches. The CDR3 runs 16 residues.

This clone was picked up one time. The V and J genes are TRBV28 and TRBJ2-7, with 13 bases identical to TRBD2. The germline gives CDR1 MDHEN, CDR2 SYDVKM. Unmatched junction bases numbered 12, after V lost 6 bases and J lost 1 base. CDR3 length: 18 amino acids. For the CDR3, the DNA is TGTGCCAGCAGCTACCTAGGACTAGCGGGGGACCCTTCCTACGAGCAGTACTTC. Residues: CASSYLGLAGDPSYEQYF. Based on the CDR3 plus reference TRBV28 and TRBJ2-7, the full variable domain is DVKVTQSSRYLVKRTGEKVFLECVQDMDHENMFWYRQDPGLGLRLIYFSYDVKMKEKGDIPEGYSVSREKKERFSLILESASTNQTSMYLCASSYLGLAGDPSYEQYFGPGTRLTVT.

This chain connects TRBV27 to TRBJ1-2; 9 bases align to TRBD1. Losses at the gene ends were 5 bases for V and 3 bases for J; bases not matched to a gene: 10. The CDR3 length is 16 residues. Germline-derived CDR1 and CDR2 are MNHEY and SMNVEV (reference sequence). The CDR3 reads CASSRLGTGFDYGYTF. The CDR3 region has the DNA TGTGCCAGCAGTCGACTAGGGACAGGGTTCGACTATGGCTACACCTTC.

This sequence joins TRBV7-3 and TRBJ1-1, with 7 bases identical to TRBD1. Trimming at V came to 1 base and at J to 7 bases, leaving 3 bases not matched to a gene. This CDR3 region has 13 residues. CDR1 and CDR2 (germline): SGHTA, FQGTGA. Here the CDR3 reads CASSLMRDSEAFF. CDR3 nucleotide sequence: TGTGCCAGCAGCTTAATGAGGGACAGTGAAGCTTTCTTT.

CDR3 nucleotide sequence: TGTGCCAGCAGCTCCCCGGGACAGGGGAATGATGAGCAGTTCTTC. Protein: CASSSPGQGNDEQFF. The chain recombines TRBV7-9 with TRBJ2-1, with 10 bases lining up with TRBD1. The V gene's germline CDR1 is SEHNR and CDR2 FQNEAQ (reference sequence). The CDR3 covers 15 residues. The V segment lost 4 bases and the J segment 8 bases; nucleotides outside the gene matches: 8.

The V call is TRBV5-1, the J call TRBJ2-3; 11 bases match TRBD2. The CDR3 is 16 residues long. V lost 3 bases to trimming and J lost 5 bases; unmatched junction nucleotides: 8. Germline loops: CDR1 SGHRS, CDR2 YFSETQ. DNA for the CDR3: TGCGCCAGCAGCTCGATACTAGCGGGGGTTGGAGATACGCAGTATTTT. The encoded protein is CASSSILAGVGDTQYF.